Each of the 11 T cell receptor beta chains below was sequenced from the same sample in a study of T cell clonality in common variable immunodeficiency. Some clones are missing from TCRdb's copy, which holds only in-frame ones; the method was immunoSEQ multiplex PCR. The sample yields some 45,000 clones, without any singletons. Sequencing was carried out using peripheral blood mononuclear cells. The source of these receptors is a person between 18 and 70 years old in good health.

This clone was counted at least ten times. Sequencing ends 3 residues short of the CDR3 end; the germline J gene provides the rest. This rearrangement joins TRBV3-1 (or the pseudogene TRBV3-2) to TRBJ2-2; TRBD2 might be the D (5 bases). CDR3 length equals 16 residues. Germline loops: CDR1 LGHDT, CDR2 YNNKEL (reference sequence). Trimming removed 4 bases at V and 4 bases at J, with 16 bases between. CDR3 amino acids: CASSLRSPSGTGELFF. The sequenced part of the CDR3 DNA is TGTGCCAGCAGCCTTCGGTCCCCGAGCGGCACCGGGGAG.

This clone has ten or more counts. The CDR3 end is not reached by the read, which stops 3 residues before it; the germline J gene fills it in. The chain uses TRBV29-1 and TRBJ1-5, with D perhaps TRBD1 (5 bases). Germline V CDR1 and CDR2: SQVTM, ANQGSEA. CDR3 length: 14 amino acids. Between the trimmed V and J ends, which lost 7 bases and 2 bases, there was a span of 15 bases. The CDR3 spells CSAVGGNGNQPQHF. CDR3 bases read: TGCAGCGCCGTGGGGGGGAACGGCAATCAGCCC.

The table lists this clone with a few counts. The read is 3 residues too short to cover the CDR3 end, so that end is filled in from the germline J gene. This rearrangement joins TRBV7-6 to TRBJ2-5; 11 nucleotides line up with TRBD2. The CDR3 contains 16 residues. Germline V gene data show CDR1 as SGHVS and CDR2 as FNYEAQ. The DNA read from the CDR3 is TGTGCCAGCAGCTTAGTCCTAGCGGGGGGATATGGTACC. It translates to CASSLVLAGGYGT. The CDR3, in full, reads CASSLVLAGGYGTQYF.

This clone was counted ten times or more. The CDR3 end lies 3 residues beyond the end of the read and is filled in from the germline J gene. The chain joins TRBV2 to TRBJ1-1; D ambiguous. The V end was cut by 3 bases, the J end by 4 bases, with 21 bases between. CDR1 is SNHLY and CDR2 is FYNNEI in the germline V gene. The CDR3 contains 17 residues. CDR3: CASSDDPGFYLGTEAFF. Incomplete CDR3 DNA: TGTGCCAGCAGTGACGACCCAGGATTTTATTTGGGCACTGAA.

Many counts were recorded for this clone. With the read ending 3 residues before the CDR3 end, the germline J gene is used to fill in that end. The chain combines TRBV2 with TRBJ1-5, with 7 nucleotides matching TRBD1. CDR3 length: 16 amino acids. Germline values: CDR1 SNHLY, CDR2 FYNNEI. Unmatched junction bases numbered 7, after V lost 3 bases and J lost 2 bases. Here the CDR3 reads CASSEGQMVGNQPQHF. The DNA read from the CDR3 is TGTGCCAGCAGTGAGGGACAGATGGTGGGCAATCAGCCC.

In its sample, this clone was seen many times. Read data end 3 residues before the CDR3 end; the end is taken from the germline J gene. This rearrangement joins TRBV30 to TRBJ1-5, with TRBD1 matching over 8 bases. The ends lost 1 base at V and 3 bases at J; junction bases unmatched: 8. The CDR3 extends over 16 amino acids. CDR1 GTSNPN and CDR2 SVGIG come from the germline V gene (reference sequence). This CDR3 reads CAWSGGLQGDNQPQHF. The sequenced part of the CDR3 DNA is TGTGCCTGGAGTGGGGGGCTACAGGGGGACAATCAGCCC.

This clone was seen many times. The read ends 3 residues early relative to the CDR3; the germline J gene fills the gap. The chain has TRBV4-2 and TRBJ2-3; the match to TRBD2 covers 14 bases. Trimming cost V 4 bases and J 1 base; bases outside gene matches: 13. Germline values: CDR1 LGHNA, CDR2 YNFKEQ. The CDR3 is 20 residues long. The covered CDR3 bases are TGTGCCAGCAGCCCCTGGACTAGCGGGGGGCCGGGTACGGGCACAGATACG. Protein: CASSPWTSGGPGTGTDT. The whole CDR3 protein is CASSPWTSGGPGTGTDTQYF.

This clone was detected many times. The germline gene is not matched at one end of the junction; a read error may be the cause. The read terminates 3 residues before the CDR3 end, so the remaining end is supplied by the germline J gene. V and J are TRBV4-2 and TRBJ2-2, with D possibly being TRBD1 (6 bases). CDR3 length: 13 residues. Germline CDR1 is LGHNA and CDR2 is YNFKEQ. CDR3 bases read: TGCGCCAGCAGCCAACAGGGCGCCGGGGAG. Its translation: CASSQQGAGE. In full, the CDR3 is CASSQQGAGELFF.

This clone was counted many times. The read halts 3 residues ahead of the CDR3 end, with the missing end drawn from the germline J gene. V usage is TRBV5-1 and J usage is TRBJ2-3; either TRBD1 or TRBD2 may supply D (7 bases each). Germline CDR1 is SGHRS and CDR2 is YFSETQ. This CDR3 spans 16 amino acids. V was shortened by 6 bases and J by 0 bases, with 17 bases between the two germline ends. The CDR3 bases that were read are TGCGCCAGCACCCTACAGGGGAGGGCGAGCACAGATACG. Residues: CASTLQGRASTDT. In full, the CDR3 is CASTLQGRASTDTQYF.

The table lists this clone with many counts. The CDR3 extends 3 residues past the end of the read, so its final part is completed from the germline J gene. The V gene is TRBV12-3 or TRBV12-4, the J gene TRBJ1-1, with D possibly matching TRBD1 (5 bases). The CDR3 runs 15 residues. V was shortened by 7 bases and J by 1 base, with 16 bases between the two germline ends. This chain's CDR3 is CASKPTWTPNTEAFF. The sequenced part of the CDR3 DNA is TGTGCCAGCAAACCTACCTGGACACCGAACACTGAA.

This clone appeared many times. Sequencing ends 3 residues short of the CDR3 end; the germline J gene provides the rest. V is TRBV15 and J is TRBJ1-4; 11 nucleotides align to TRBD1. The trim removed 3 bases at V and 8 bases at J, leaving 5 bases unmatched. Germline V gene data show CDR1 as LNHNV and CDR2 as YYDKDF (reference sequence). The CDR3 spans 15 residues. The DNA read from the CDR3 is TGTGCCACCAGCAGCCGGGACAGGGGGTACGAAAAA. Translating it yields CATSSRDRGYEK. The CDR3 in its entirety is CATSSRDRGYEKLFF.